This T cell receptor (beta chain) was retrieved from a study of control samples from healthy donors and cancer patients. Using immunoSEQ multiplex PCR, the repertoire was profiled, and TCRdb retains in-frame clones only, with some absent. Of over 150,000 clones in the sample, roughly 89% are singletons; the top ten hold roughly 1.5%. This CDR3 has 15 residues. Germline V lookup: CDR1 SGHDT, CDR2 YYEEEE. Turning to this clone: Compared with germline, one end of the junction differs, possibly owing to a read error.

The rearrangement uses TRBV5-6 and TRBJ2-7; perhaps TRBD1 as D (6 bases). The receptor was derived from a woman aged 50 to 65 in good health. Sequenced material: blood. The CDR3 spells CDSRVGPGATGEQYF. The DNA of the CDR3 is TGTGACAGCAGGGTAGGCCCAGGGGCTACGGGCGAGCAGTACTTC.